This passage covers 18 T cell receptor beta chains from one sample sequenced in a study of shared clonotypes between healthy human individuals. Clones were read by immunoSEQ multiplex PCR, and TCRdb kept only the in-frame ones, dropping some. The table lists 1 million to 1.2 million clones, approximately 75% of them singletons. The sequenced sample consisted of memory CD4+ T cells from PBMCs. Subset given: CD45RA-negative fraction. The receptors originated from a man between 18 and 29 years old in good health. Some clones in this sample may be carry-over from other donors' samples.

The chain recombines TRBV7-9 with TRBJ1-2; 10 bases are shared with TRBD1. This CDR3 is built from 15 residues. Looked up from germline, CDR1 is SEHNR and CDR2 is FQNEAQ (reference sequence). Trimming at V came to 5 bases and at J to 4 bases, leaving 7 bases not matched to a gene. CDR3 DNA: TGTGCCAGCAGCGCCCGACAGGGGGCATCCTATGGCTACACCTTC. Protein product: CASSARQGASYGYTF. Looking up the rest from reference TRBV7-9 and TRBJ1-2 gives the full variable domain: DTGVSQNPRHKITKRGQNVTFRCDPISEHNRLYWYRQTLGQGPEFLTYFQNEAQLEKSRLLSDRFSAERPKGSFSTLEIQRTEQGDSAMYLCASSARQGASYGYTFGSGTRLTVV.

The V gene is TRBV5-1, the J gene TRBJ2-1; 9 bases map to TRBD2. V dropped 0 bases and J dropped 9; count of bases not matched to a gene: 10. This CDR3 is built from 16 residues. Germline V gene data show CDR1 as SGHRS and CDR2 as YFSETQ. The CDR3 DNA sequence: TGCGCCAGCAGCTTGGCCGGCGCGGGAGGGCGGAGTGAGCAGTTCTTC. Protein sequence: CASSLAGAGGRSEQFF.

V usage is TRBV10-3 and J usage is TRBJ2-7, with D possibly being TRBD1 or TRBD2 (7 bases each). Germline-derived CDR1 and CDR2 are ENHRY and SYGVKD. This CDR3 comprises 14 residues. Trimming pared 4 bases from V and 6 bases from J, leaving 16 bases between. The CDR3 reads CAISASQGEGEQYF. In DNA, the CDR3 is TGTGCCATCAGTGCGAGTCAGGGGGAGGGCGAGCAGTACTTC.

This chain links TRBV2 with TRBJ2-2; 8 positions agree with TRBD1. V lost 3 bases to trimming and J lost 1 base; unmatched junction nucleotides: 4. Germline CDR1 SNHLY, CDR2 FYNNEI. This CDR3 comprises 16 residues. This CDR3 reads CASSERGQENTGELFF. The CDR3 nucleotides read TGTGCCAGCAGTGAGAGGGGACAGGAGAACACCGGGGAGCTGTTTTTT.

The chain recombines TRBV4-1 with TRBJ2-7; D is possibly TRBD1 or TRBD2 (6 bases each). The germline V and J ends were trimmed by 3 bases and 3 bases, with 12 bases remaining between them. CDR1 is MGHRA, CDR2 YSYEKL, per germline. This CDR3 is built from 14 residues. The CDR3 DNA reads as TGCGCCAGCAGCCAGCCGGGGGCTCGCTACGAGCAGTACTTC. Its protein product is CASSQPGARYEQYF.

As DNA, the CDR3 is TGTGCCAGCAGCCTACGTTTGGAGCAGTACTTC. As protein: CASSLRLEQYF. The chain has TRBV16 and TRBJ2-7, with D uncertain. V was trimmed by 4 bases and J by 7 bases, leaving 8 bases between them. The CDR3 has 11 amino acids. Germline CDR1 reads KGHSY; CDR2 reads FQNENV. Drawing the rest from reference TRBV16 and TRBJ2-7, the complete variable domain is GEEVAQTPKHLVRGEGQKAKLYCAPIKGHSYVFWYQQVLKNEFKFLISFQNENVFDETGMPKERFSAKCLPNSPCSLEIQATKLEDSAVYFCASSLRLEQYFGPGTRLTVT.

The chain combines TRBV6-5 with TRBJ2-1; TRBD2 matches 7 bases. The CDR3 spans 16 residues. Germline CDR1 MNHEY, CDR2 SVGAGI. V gave up 0 bases and J gave up 6 bases; unmatched junction bases: 8. As DNA, the CDR3 is TGTGCCAGCAGTTACTCGGCTAGCGGTTTGGTCAATGAGCAGTTCTTC. This gives the protein CASSYSASGLVNEQFF.

This chain joins TRBV5-4 and TRBJ2-1, with TRBD2 identical over 11 bases. Germline V CDR1 and CDR2: SGHNT, YYREEE (reference sequence). V lost 4 bases to trimming and J lost 7 bases; unmatched junction nucleotides: 7. This CDR3 has 15 amino acids. CDR3 nucleotide sequence: TGTGCCAGCAGCGTAACTAGCGGGAGTGGTAATGAGCAGTTCTTC. Amino acids: CASSVTSGSGNEQFF.

V is TRBV7-3 and J is TRBJ2-5; 16 positions match TRBD2. The CDR3 consists of 17 residues. The germline V gene encodes CDR1 SGHTA and CDR2 FQGTGA. Losses at the gene ends were 2 bases for V and 4 bases for J; bases not matched to a gene: 4. The CDR3 sequence is CASSLGTSGRGGETQYF. The DNA of the CDR3 is TGTGCCAGCAGCTTAGGGACTAGCGGGAGGGGAGGAGAGACCCAGTACTTC.

The V call is TRBV2, the J call TRBJ2-7; TRBD2 matches 15 bases. Looked up from germline, CDR1 is SNHLY and CDR2 is FYNNEI. The ends lost 6 bases at V and 7 bases at J; junction bases unmatched: 4. The CDR3 runs to 14 residues. The CDR3 sequence: CASRTGLAGGEQYF. The CDR3 nucleotides are TGTGCCAGCAGGACAGGACTAGCGGGAGGGGAGCAGTACTTC.

J is TRBJ2-1 and V is TRBV7-3, with TRBD2 as a possible D gene (6 bases). The CDR3 consists of 15 residues. V shed 2 bases and J shed 2 bases, with 10 bases lying between them. Looked up from germline, CDR1 is SGHTA and CDR2 is FQGTGA. CDR3 coding DNA: TGTGCCAGCAGCTTAGGACTACCTACCTACAATGAGCAGTTCTTC. This translates into CASSLGLPTYNEQFF.

This clone was found a few times. V gene TRBV4-2 combines with J gene TRBJ2-1; no clear D gene. From germline, CDR1 is LGHNA and CDR2 YNFKEQ. V was cut by 0 bases and J by 1 base, with 10 bases left in between. This CDR3 contains 16 residues. CDR3 in amino acids: CASSQDGPPSYNEQFF. The CDR3 DNA reads TGTGCCAGCAGCCAAGATGGGCCTCCATCCTACAATGAGCAGTTCTTC.

CDR3 in DNA: TGTGCCTGGAGTAAAGAACCAAGCTCCTACGAGCAGTACTTC. Amino acids: CAWSKEPSSYEQYF. This chain links TRBV30 with TRBJ2-7; D unresolved. The CDR3 is 14 amino acids. The germline V gene has CDR1 GTSNPN and CDR2 SVGIG (reference sequence). Trimming took 2 bases from V and 0 from J, leaving 11 bases between them.

V usage is TRBV10-3 and J usage is TRBJ2-2; 9 bases are a match to TRBD2. The CDR3 totals 14 residues. Germline CDR1 and CDR2: ENHRY and SYGVKD. The ends lost 7 bases at V and 1 base at J; junction bases unmatched: 1. The DNA of the CDR3 is TGTGCCATCACGACTAGCGGGAACACCGGGGAGCTGTTTTTT. This codes for CAITTSGNTGELFF.

The chain is built from TRBV29-1 and TRBJ2-7, with D possibly matching TRBD2 (6 bases). The germline V gene has CDR1 SQVTM and CDR2 ANQGSEA. V was cut by 2 bases and J by 4 bases, with 15 bases left in between. The CDR3 extends over 14 amino acids. The CDR3: CSVELGGPKYEQYF. In DNA, the CDR3 is TGCAGCGTTGAATTAGGAGGGCCGAAATACGAGCAGTACTTC.

This clone was observed a few times. The CDR3 sequence is CASSTAGGGEKLFF. CDR3 DNA sequence: TGTGCCAGCAGTACAGCTGGGGGCGGCGAAAAACTGTTTTTT. The chain uses TRBV28 and TRBJ1-4, with D possibly being TRBD1 (6 bases). Germline V gene lookup returns CDR1 MDHEN and CDR2 SYDVKM. Trimming took off 5 bases at V and 8 bases at J, with 15 bases between the two ends. The CDR3 consists of 14 residues.

The chain carries TRBV11-2 and TRBJ1-4; D is unresolved. Looked up from germline, CDR1 is SGHAT and CDR2 is FQNNGV. Trimming cost V 3 bases and J 6 bases, with 11 bases left between them. This CDR3 spans 14 amino acids. CDR3 bases: TGTGCCAGCAGCTTCTCGGGAGCGGATGAAAAACTGTTTTTT. It encodes CASSFSGADEKLFF.

This clone was picked up one time. Other nucleotide sequences in the sample specify the same CDR3. The chain is built from TRBV2 and TRBJ1-3; no clear D gene. The V end was cut by 2 bases, the J end by 4 bases, with 3 bases between. The germline gives CDR1 SNHLY, CDR2 FYNNEI. This CDR3 region has 12 residues. The DNA for the CDR3 is TGTGCCAGCAGTGAATCCGGAAACACCATATATTTT. Encoded protein: CASSESGNTIYF.